Sequencing of this T cell receptor (beta chain) was carried out in a study of shared clonotypes between healthy human individuals. Regarding the study as a whole: Clonotype sharing among donors was expected to depend on sequencing depth.

Only in-frame clones appear in the TCRdb table, and some are missing; sequencing was by immunoSEQ multiplex PCR. The sample shows around 2,000,000 clones, 90% to 95% of them seen only once. Details on this clone: Its specificity is not known. Other DNA sequences in the sample encode the same CDR3.

V lost 3 bases to trimming and J lost 7 bases, with 7 bases between them. CDR1 is SGHDT and CDR2 is YYEEEE in the germline V gene. CDR3 length equals 12 residues. The sample consisted of naive CD4+ T cells sorted from blood. Subset meaning: CD45RA+ positively selected. The chain has TRBV5-6 and TRBJ2-2; unclear D gene. The origin of this receptor is a man in his late teens or twenties in good health. In nucleotides, the CDR3 is TGTGCCAGCAGCTGGGGAAGCGGGGAGCTGTTTTTT. Amino acid sequence: CASSWGSGELFF.